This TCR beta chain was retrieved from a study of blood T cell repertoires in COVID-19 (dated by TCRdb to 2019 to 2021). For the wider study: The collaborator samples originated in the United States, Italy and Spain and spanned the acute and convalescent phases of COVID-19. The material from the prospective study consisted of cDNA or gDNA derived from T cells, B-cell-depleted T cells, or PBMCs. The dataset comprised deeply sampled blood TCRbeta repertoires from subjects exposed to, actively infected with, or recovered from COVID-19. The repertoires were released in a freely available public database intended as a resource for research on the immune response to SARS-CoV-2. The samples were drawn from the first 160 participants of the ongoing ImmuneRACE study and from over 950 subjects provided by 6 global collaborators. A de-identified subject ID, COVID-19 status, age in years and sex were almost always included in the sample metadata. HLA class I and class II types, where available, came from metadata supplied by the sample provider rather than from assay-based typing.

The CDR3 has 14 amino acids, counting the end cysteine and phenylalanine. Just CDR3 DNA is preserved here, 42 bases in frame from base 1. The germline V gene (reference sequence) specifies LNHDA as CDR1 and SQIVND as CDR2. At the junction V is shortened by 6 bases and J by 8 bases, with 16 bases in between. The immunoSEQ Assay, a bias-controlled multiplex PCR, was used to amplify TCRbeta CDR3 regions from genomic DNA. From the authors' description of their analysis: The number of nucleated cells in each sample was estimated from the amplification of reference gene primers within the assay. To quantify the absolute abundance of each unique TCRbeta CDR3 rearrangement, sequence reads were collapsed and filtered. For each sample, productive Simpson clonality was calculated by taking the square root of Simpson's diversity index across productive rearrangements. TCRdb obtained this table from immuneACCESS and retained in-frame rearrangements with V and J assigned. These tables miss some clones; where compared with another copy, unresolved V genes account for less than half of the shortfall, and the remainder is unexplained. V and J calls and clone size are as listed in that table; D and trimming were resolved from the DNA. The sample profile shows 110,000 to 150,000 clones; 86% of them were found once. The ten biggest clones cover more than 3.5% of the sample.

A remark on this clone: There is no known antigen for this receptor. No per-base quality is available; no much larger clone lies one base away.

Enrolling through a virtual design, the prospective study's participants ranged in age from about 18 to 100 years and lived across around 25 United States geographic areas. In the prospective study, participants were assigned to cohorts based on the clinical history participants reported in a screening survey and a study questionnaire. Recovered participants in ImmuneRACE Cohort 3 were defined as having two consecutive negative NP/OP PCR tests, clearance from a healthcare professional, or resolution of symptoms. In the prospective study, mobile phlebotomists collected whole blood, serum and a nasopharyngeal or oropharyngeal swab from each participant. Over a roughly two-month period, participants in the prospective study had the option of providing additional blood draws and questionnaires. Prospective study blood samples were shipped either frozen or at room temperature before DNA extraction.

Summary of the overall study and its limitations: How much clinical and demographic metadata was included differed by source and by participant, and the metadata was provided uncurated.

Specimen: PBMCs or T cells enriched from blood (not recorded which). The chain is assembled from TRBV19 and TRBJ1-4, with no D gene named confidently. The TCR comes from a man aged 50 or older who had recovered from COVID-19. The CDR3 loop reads CASSSGQRGEKLFF. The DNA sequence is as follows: TGTGCCAGTAGCAGTGGCCAGAGAGGGGAAAAACTGTTTTTT. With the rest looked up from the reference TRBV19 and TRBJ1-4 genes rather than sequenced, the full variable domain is DGGITQSPKYLFRKEGQNVTLSCEQNLNHDAMYWYRQDPGQGLRLIYYSQIVNDFQKGDIAEGYSVSREKKESFPLTVTSAQKNPTAFYLCASSSGQRGEKLFFGSGTQLSVL.